Listed below are T cell receptor beta chains from one sample, sequenced in a study of shared clonotypes between healthy human individuals. TCRdb's table, derived via immunoSEQ multiplex PCR, lists solely in-frame clones and lacks some. The sample includes 2 million to 2.5 million clones, around 95% of them seen just once. Material: naive CD4+ T cells sorted from blood. The receptor set was obtained from a man in his late teens or twenties in good health. Each CDR3 is given with its conserved first and last residue. Fields, in order: V gene, D gene, CDR3 length, J gene, clone size, CDR3 protein, CDR3 DNA. The D gene is left open where the match is weak. A row's size may be missing; if present it is once, few, many or a size class.

v_call: TRBV6-5; d_call: TRBD2; cdr3_length: 15; j_call: TRBJ2-5; clone_size: .; cdr3_aa: CASSLTRGNQETQYF; cdr3_nt: TGTGCCAGCAGTTTAACGCGGGGGAACCAAGAGACCCAGTACTTC
v_call: TRBV5-1; d_call: .; cdr3_length: 14; j_call: TRBJ1-1; clone_size: .; cdr3_aa: CASSFKETNTEAFF; cdr3_nt: TGCGCCAGCAGCTTTAAGGAGACGAACACTGAAGCTTTCTTT
v_call: TRBV28; d_call: .; cdr3_length: 14; j_call: TRBJ1-3; clone_size: .; cdr3_aa: CASCRGSSGNTIYF; cdr3_nt: TGTGCCAGCTGTAGGGGCAGCTCTGGAAACACCATATATTTT
v_call: TRBV2; d_call: .; cdr3_length: 15; j_call: TRBJ2-4; clone_size: .; cdr3_aa: CASRVTILAKNIQYF; cdr3_nt: TGTGCCAGCAGAGTGACGATACTAGCCAAAAACATTCAGTACTTC
v_call: TRBV6-6; d_call: .; cdr3_length: 12; j_call: TRBJ1-2; clone_size: .; cdr3_aa: CASSPNPPGYTF; cdr3_nt: TGTGCCAGCAGCCCCAACCCACCTGGCTACACCTTC
v_call: TRBV7-9; d_call: .; cdr3_length: 16; j_call: TRBJ1-5; clone_size: .; cdr3_aa: CASSSGWGNSNQPQHF; cdr3_nt: TGTGCCAGCAGCTCAGGGTGGGGGAATAGCAATCAGCCCCAGCATTTT
v_call: TRBV7-9; d_call: .; cdr3_length: 15; j_call: TRBJ2-3; clone_size: .; cdr3_aa: CASSFAGTSTDTQYF; cdr3_nt: TGTGCCAGCAGCTTCGCAGGGACTAGCACAGATACGCAGTATTTT
v_call: TRBV25-1; d_call: TRBD1; cdr3_length: 15; j_call: TRBJ1-5; clone_size: .; cdr3_aa: CASSEAGGEHQPQHF; cdr3_nt: TGTGCCAGCAGTGAGGCAGGGGGCGAGCATCAGCCCCAGCATTTT
v_call: TRBV25-1; d_call: .; cdr3_length: 15; j_call: TRBJ2-5; clone_size: .; cdr3_aa: CASSEFNSHQETQYF; cdr3_nt: TGTGCCAGCAGTGAATTTAACAGCCACCAAGAGACCCAGTACTTC
v_call: TRBV5-1; d_call: .; cdr3_length: 13; j_call: TRBJ1-2; clone_size: .; cdr3_aa: CASSLGQSYGYTF; cdr3_nt: TGCGCCAGCAGCTTGGGCCAGTCCTATGGCTACACCTTC
v_call: TRBV14; d_call: .; cdr3_length: 14; j_call: TRBJ2-1; clone_size: .; cdr3_aa: CASSRGGSYNEQFF; cdr3_nt: TGTGCCAGCAGCAGGGGAGGTTCCTACAATGAGCAGTTCTTC
v_call: TRBV25-1; d_call: TRBD1; cdr3_length: 12; j_call: TRBJ1-1; clone_size: .; cdr3_aa: CASSVGTGGAFF; cdr3_nt: TGTGCCAGCAGTGTGGGGACAGGGGGAGCTTTCTTT
v_call: TRBV28; d_call: .; cdr3_length: 15; j_call: TRBJ1-6; clone_size: once; cdr3_aa: CASTPPRGGNSPLHF; cdr3_nt: TGTGCCAGCACCCCGCCCAGGGGTGGTAATTCACCCCTCCACTTT
v_call: TRBV7-2; d_call: .; cdr3_length: 13; j_call: TRBJ2-5; clone_size: .; cdr3_aa: CASSYRMQETQYF; cdr3_nt: TGTGCCAGCAGCTACCGGATGCAAGAGACCCAGTACTTC
v_call: TRBV4-1; d_call: .; cdr3_length: 14; j_call: TRBJ1-2; clone_size: .; cdr3_aa: CASSQDAENYGYTF; cdr3_nt: TGCGCCAGCAGCCAAGATGCGGAGAACTATGGCTACACCTTC
v_call: TRBV18; d_call: .; cdr3_length: 12; j_call: TRBJ2-1; clone_size: .; cdr3_aa: CASSPLGNEQFF; cdr3_nt: TGTGCCAGCTCACCTCTAGGCAATGAGCAGTTCTTC
v_call: TRBV6-6; d_call: TRBD2; cdr3_length: 16; j_call: TRBJ2-1; clone_size: .; cdr3_aa: CASSLTSGSSYNEQFF; cdr3_nt: TGTGCCAGCAGTTTGACTAGCGGGAGCTCCTACAATGAGCAGTTCTTC
v_call: TRBV7-9; d_call: .; cdr3_length: 13; j_call: TRBJ2-1; clone_size: .; cdr3_aa: CASSFERVNEQFF; cdr3_nt: TGTGCCAGCAGCTTTGAACGAGTCAATGAGCAGTTCTTC
v_call: TRBV28; d_call: .; cdr3_length: 14; j_call: TRBJ1-5; clone_size: .; cdr3_aa: CASTKMAGNQPQHF; cdr3_nt: TGTGCCAGCACCAAAATGGCCGGGAATCAGCCCCAGCATTTT
v_call: TRBV7-9; d_call: .; cdr3_length: 14; j_call: TRBJ1-2; clone_size: .; cdr3_aa: CASSLGQEVYGYTF; cdr3_nt: TGTGCCAGCAGCCTGGGGCAGGAGGTATATGGCTACACCTTC
v_call: TRBV2; d_call: .; cdr3_length: 16; j_call: TRBJ2-2; clone_size: .; cdr3_aa: CASRKPGLRATGELFF; cdr3_nt: TGTGCCAGTCGAAAACCGGGACTGAGGGCCACCGGGGAGCTGTTTTTT
v_call: TRBV28; d_call: TRBD1; cdr3_length: 14; j_call: TRBJ2-7; clone_size: once; cdr3_aa: CASSRGDRQYEQYF; cdr3_nt: TGTGCCAGCAGCCGAGGGGACAGGCAATACGAGCAGTACTTC
v_call: TRBV4-1; d_call: .; cdr3_length: 17; j_call: TRBJ2-3; clone_size: .; cdr3_aa: CASSQDSFYRSTDTQYF; cdr3_nt: TGCGCCAGCAGCCAAGATTCTTTTTACAGAAGCACAGATACGCAGTATTTT
v_call: TRBV25-1; d_call: .; cdr3_length: 14; j_call: TRBJ1-3; clone_size: .; cdr3_aa: CASSRQGTGNTIYF; cdr3_nt: TGTGCCAGCAGTAGGCAGGGCACTGGAAACACCATATATTTT
v_call: TRBV5-4; d_call: TRBD1; cdr3_length: 17; j_call: TRBJ1-2; clone_size: .; cdr3_aa: CASSLQGGNVANYGYTF; cdr3_nt: TGTGCCAGCAGCTTACAGGGGGGAAATGTCGCTAACTATGGCTACACCTTC
v_call: TRBV12-5; d_call: TRBD2; cdr3_length: 15; j_call: TRBJ2-5; clone_size: .; cdr3_aa: CASGQGLAGLETQYF; cdr3_nt: TGTGCTAGTGGGCAAGGACTAGCGGGGTTAGAGACCCAGTACTTC
v_call: TRBV2; d_call: .; cdr3_length: 13; j_call: TRBJ1-1; clone_size: .; cdr3_aa: CASSETGRTEAFF; cdr3_nt: TGTGCCAGCAGTGAAACAGGGCGTACTGAAGCTTTCTTT
v_call: TRBV6-5; d_call: TRBD1; cdr3_length: 14; j_call: TRBJ2-7; clone_size: once; cdr3_aa: CASSHGQGAYEQYF; cdr3_nt: TGTGCCAGCAGCCACGGGCAGGGGGCCTACGAGCAGTACTTC
v_call: TRBV7-2; d_call: .; cdr3_length: 16; j_call: TRBJ1-2; clone_size: .; cdr3_aa: CASSLEYGRFLYGYTF; cdr3_nt: TGTGCCAGCAGCTTAGAGTATGGCAGGTTCCTCTATGGCTACACCTTC
v_call: TRBV7-3; d_call: .; cdr3_length: 13; j_call: TRBJ2-5; clone_size: .; cdr3_aa: CASSLGEQGTQYF; cdr3_nt: TGTGCCAGCAGCTTAGGGGAGCAAGGGACCCAGTACTTC
v_call: TRBV10-2; d_call: .; cdr3_length: 11; j_call: TRBJ1-1; clone_size: few; cdr3_aa: CASSEVGRAFF; cdr3_nt: TGCGCCAGCAGTGAGGTAGGGAGAGCTTTCTTT
v_call: TRBV10-1; d_call: .; cdr3_length: 13; j_call: TRBJ2-5; clone_size: .; cdr3_aa: CASSAQVGETQYF; cdr3_nt: TGCGCCAGCAGTGCTCAGGTCGGTGAGACCCAGTACTTC
v_call: TRBV5-1; d_call: .; cdr3_length: 15; j_call: TRBJ1-3; clone_size: .; cdr3_aa: CASSVTGPAGNTIYF; cdr3_nt: TGCGCCAGCAGCGTCACAGGGCCGGCTGGAAACACCATATATTTT
v_call: TRBV10-3; d_call: TRBD1; cdr3_length: 14; j_call: TRBJ1-2; clone_size: .; cdr3_aa: CAISEGVGTDGYTF; cdr3_nt: TGTGCCATCAGTGAGGGGGTTGGGACAGATGGCTACACCTTC
v_call: TRBV2; d_call: TRBD1; cdr3_length: 15; j_call: TRBJ2-5; clone_size: .; cdr3_aa: CASRAHRDSQETQYF; cdr3_nt: TGTGCCAGCAGAGCGCACCGGGACAGCCAAGAGACCCAGTACTTC
v_call: TRBV5-1; d_call: .; cdr3_length: 12; j_call: TRBJ2-7; clone_size: .; cdr3_aa: CASTGTFYEQYF; cdr3_nt: TGCGCCAGCACCGGGACCTTCTACGAGCAGTACTTC
v_call: TRBV25-1; d_call: .; cdr3_length: 13; j_call: TRBJ2-1; clone_size: .; cdr3_aa: CASSRGFDNEQFF; cdr3_nt: TGTGCCAGCAGTCGTGGATTCGACAATGAGCAGTTCTTC
v_call: TRBV27; d_call: TRBD1; cdr3_length: 13; j_call: TRBJ1-6; clone_size: .; cdr3_aa: CASLRDRNSPLHF; cdr3_nt: TGTGCCAGCCTCCGGGACAGAAATTCACCCCTCCACTTT
v_call: TRBV5-1; d_call: .; cdr3_length: 14; j_call: TRBJ2-5; clone_size: .; cdr3_aa: CASSQQGIGETQYF; cdr3_nt: TGCGCCAGCAGCCAACAGGGCATTGGGGAGACCCAGTACTTC
v_call: TRBV6-5; d_call: TRBD1; cdr3_length: 14; j_call: TRBJ1-2; clone_size: .; cdr3_aa: CASSYLQGAGGYTF; cdr3_nt: TGTGCCAGCAGTTACCTCCAGGGGGCTGGTGGCTACACCTTC
v_call: TRBV5-1; d_call: .; cdr3_length: 12; j_call: TRBJ1-3; clone_size: .; cdr3_aa: CASSGPGVTIYF; cdr3_nt: TGCGCCAGCAGCGGGCCAGGGGTGACCATATATTTT
v_call: TRBV28; d_call: TRBD1; cdr3_length: 16; j_call: TRBJ1-2; clone_size: once; cdr3_aa: CASSSSTGVDNYGYTF; cdr3_nt: TGTGCCAGCAGTTCCTCGACAGGGGTTGACAACTATGGCTACACCTTC
v_call: TRBV14; d_call: .; cdr3_length: 14; j_call: TRBJ2-2; clone_size: .; cdr3_aa: CASSQALNTGELFF; cdr3_nt: TGTGCCAGCAGCCAAGCCCTTAACACCGGGGAGCTGTTTTTT
v_call: TRBV10-3; d_call: .; cdr3_length: 13; j_call: TRBJ2-3; clone_size: .; cdr3_aa: CAIGQASTDTQYF; cdr3_nt: TGTGCCATCGGGCAGGCTAGCACAGATACGCAGTATTTT
v_call: TRBV6-1; d_call: TRBD1; cdr3_length: 15; j_call: TRBJ2-7; clone_size: once; cdr3_aa: CASSPQGAYGYEQYF; cdr3_nt: TGTGCCAGCAGCCCACAGGGGGCGTATGGGTACGAGCAGTACTTC
v_call: TRBV9; d_call: .; cdr3_length: 14; j_call: TRBJ1-2; clone_size: once; cdr3_aa: CASSVETGTGGYTF; cdr3_nt: TGTGCCAGCAGCGTAGAAACAGGCACAGGTGGCTACACCTTC
v_call: TRBV5-6; d_call: .; cdr3_length: 13; j_call: TRBJ1-6; clone_size: .; cdr3_aa: CASSLDPQSPLHF; cdr3_nt: TGTGCCAGCAGCTTGGACCCGCAATCACCCCTCCACTTT
v_call: TRBV7-2; d_call: .; cdr3_length: 16; j_call: TRBJ1-2; clone_size: .; cdr3_aa: CASSLVMGGAGQGYTF; cdr3_nt: TGTGCCAGCAGCTTAGTTATGGGAGGGGCAGGGCAGGGCTACACCTTC
v_call: TRBV19; d_call: TRBD1; cdr3_length: 17; j_call: TRBJ2-6; clone_size: .; cdr3_aa: CASLRDRLSSGANVLTF; cdr3_nt: TGTGCCAGTTTACGGGACAGACTCTCCTCTGGGGCCAACGTCCTGACTTTC
v_call: TRBV20-1; d_call: .; cdr3_length: 10; j_call: TRBJ2-5; clone_size: .; cdr3_aa: CSATQETQYF; cdr3_nt: TGCAGTGCTACGCAAGAGACCCAGTACTTC
v_call: TRBV29-1; d_call: TRBD2; cdr3_length: 15; j_call: TRBJ2-1; clone_size: .; cdr3_aa: CSVEGQRGGRNEQFF; cdr3_nt: TGCAGCGTTGAAGGCCAGCGGGGGGGCAGGAATGAGCAGTTCTTC